This record looks at one T cell receptor beta chain sequence and its context. Recruitment covered about 25 US areas and drew participants whose ages spanned 18 to 89 years. Cohorts were based on clinical histories the participants reported. All exposed participants met a person with COVID-19 within 2 weeks before entering the study. This entry belongs to a study of blood T cell repertoires in COVID-19. In the study's own analysis: Reference gene primers were amplified, and this amplification served to estimate nucleated cell counts. The table came from immunoSEQ multiplex PCR; TCRdb's copy has only in-frame clones and leaves some out. That table furnishes V, J and clone size, whereas the DNA furnished D and trimming. The table lists roughly 150,000 clones, approximately 86% of them singletons, with about 4.1% in the top ten. The CDR3 extends over 12 amino acids. V dropped 7 bases and J dropped 4 bases, with 12 bases sitting between them. Germline-derived CDR1 and CDR2 are SQVTM and ANQGSEA.

The specimen was PBMCs or T cells enriched from blood (not recorded which). This receptor was taken from a woman aged 40 to 50 who had been exposed to COVID-19. The chain links TRBV29-1 to TRBJ2-3; tentative D call: TRBD1 (5 bases). In DNA, the CDR3 is TGCAGCGCGGCAGGGTCCCCAGATACGCAGTATTTT. It yields the protein CSAAGSPDTQYF.